These 32 T cell receptor beta chains came from one sample sequenced in a study of Graves' ophthalmopathy and Graves' hyperthyroidism. Amplification from RNA transcripts yielded the TCR beta CDR3 regions. RT-PCR in the first round used HTBI primers; a second-round multiplex PCR followed. In TCRdb, the multiplex PCR reads were re-called with MiXCR into one record per CDR3 protein. The repertoire includes over a million distinct CDR3 sequences, 35% to 45% of them detected once, and around 10% sits in the top ten. Sample: peripheral blood or thyroid tissue (not recorded which). These receptor sequences come from an adult man with Graves' hyperthyroidism.

This clonotype was seen many times. The V gene is TRBV2, the J gene TRBJ2-7; D remains ambiguous. CDR3 length: 13 residues. Trimming took off 7 bases at V and 2 bases at J, with 12 bases between the two ends. Germline CDR1 is SNHLY and CDR2 is FYNNEI. The CDR3 loop reads CASISAGPYEQYF. The CDR3 coding sequence is TGTGCCAGCATTTCGGCAGGACCCTACGAGCAGTACTTC.

This chain links TRBV6-5 with TRBJ1-1, with a possible D match to TRBD1 (5 bases). The CDR3 loop spans 15 amino acids. Germline V gene lookup returns CDR1 MNHEY and CDR2 SVGAGI. With 0 bases removed from V and 0 bases from J, the gap between germline ends came to 8 bases. The CDR3 DNA is TGTGCCAGCAGTTACTCGGGGGATGTGAACACTGAAGCTTTCTTT. Amino acids: CASSYSGDVNTEAFF.

The chain joins TRBV28 to TRBJ1-1; D perhaps matches TRBD1 (5 bases). The ends were cut back, 3 bases at V and 6 bases at J, with 14 bases in the middle. Germline V gives CDR1 MDHEN, CDR2 SYDVKM. CDR3 size: 14 residues. The CDR3 protein is CASSFPREYAEAFF. The CDR3 nucleotides are TGTGCCAGCAGTTTCCCCAGGGAATACGCTGAAGCTTTCTTT.

J is TRBJ2-7 and V is TRBV20-1; 7 nucleotides line up with TRBD1. The V gene's germline CDR1 is DFQATT and CDR2 SNEGSKA (reference sequence). CDR3 size: 13 residues. The V segment lost 2 bases and the J segment 2 bases; nucleotides outside the gene matches: 3. CDR3 residues: CSARRQGTYEQYF. DNA for the CDR3: TGCAGTGCTAGAAGACAGGGAACCTACGAGCAGTACTTC.

The chain links TRBV6-2 or TRBV6-3 to TRBJ2-7; D gene ambiguous. The CDR3 totals 13 residues. Deletions cut 4 bases from V and 0 bases from J, with 7 bases between. CDR1 MNHEY and CDR2 SVGEGT come from the germline V gene. The CDR3 sequence: CASSWPSSYEQYF. DNA for the CDR3: TGTGCCAGCAGTTGGCCGAGCTCCTACGAGCAGTACTTC.

The V call is TRBV6-5, the J call TRBJ1-4, with TRBD1 identical over 9 bases. Germline V CDR1 and CDR2: MNHEY, SVGAGI. Trimming cost V 3 bases and J 4 bases; bases outside gene matches: 12. This CDR3 region has 18 residues. The chain's CDR3 is CASSYTLLPGQGNEKLFF. The CDR3 DNA reads TGTGCCAGCAGTTATACTTTACTCCCGGGACAGGGTAATGAAAAACTGTTTTTT.

This clonotype was seen repeatedly, ten times or more. This CDR3 reads CSARGLPLNQETQYF. The CDR3 nucleotides are TGCAGTGCTAGAGGTTTGCCGCTTAACCAAGAGACCCAGTACTTC. V is TRBV20-1 and J is TRBJ2-5, with D hard to call. V was trimmed by 1 base and J by 0 bases, leaving 12 bases between them. The germline gives CDR1 DFQATT, CDR2 SNEGSKA (reference sequence). This CDR3 has 15 residues.

The chain has TRBV11-2 and TRBJ2-7, with 10 bases identical to TRBD1. The V gene's germline CDR1 is SGHAT and CDR2 FQNNGV. Losses at the gene ends were 11 bases for V and 4 bases for J; bases not matched to a gene: 14. This CDR3 has 15 residues. As DNA, the CDR3 is TGTGCCTGGAGTGCTCCGGACAGGGGGGCTTACGAGCAGTACTTC. Protein sequence: CAWSAPDRGAYEQYF. The variable domain in full, completed from reference TRBV11-2 and TRBJ2-7, reads EAGVAQSPRYKIIEKRQSVAFWCNPISGHATLYWYQQILGQGPKLLIQFQNNGVVDDSQLPKDRFSAERLKGVDSTLKIQPAKLEDSAVYLCAWSAPDRGAYEQYFGPGTRLTVT.

This rearrangement joins TRBV25-1 to TRBJ2-5, with a possible D match to TRBD2 (5 bases). This CDR3 region has 17 residues. Trimming shortened V by 2 bases and J by 0 bases, and 16 bases separated the two germline ends. Per germline, CDR1 MGHDK and CDR2 SYGVNS. The CDR3 DNA reads TGTGCCAGCAGTGAACCCCGGAAGGGCGGGTACCAAGAGACCCAGTACTTC. It specifies CASSEPRKGGYQETQYF. Full variable domain (rest looked up from reference TRBV25-1 and TRBJ2-5): EADIYQTPRYLVIGTGKKITLECSQTMGHDKMYWYQQDPGMELHLIHYSYGVNSTEKGDLSSESTVSRIRTEHFPLTLESARPSHTSQYLCASSEPRKGGYQETQYFGPGTRLLVL.

This chain links TRBV20-1 with TRBJ2-7, with 7 positions matching TRBD1. The CDR3 extends over 14 amino acids. The germline gives CDR1 DFQATT, CDR2 SNEGSKA (reference sequence). J gave up 2 bases and V 2 bases, and 6 bases lay outside the gene matches. The CDR3 sequence: CSARKTGITYEQYF. CDR3 DNA sequence: TGCAGTGCTAGAAAGACAGGGATTACCTACGAGCAGTACTTC.

The chain recombines TRBV12-3 or TRBV12-4 with TRBJ2-7; possible D gene TRBD1, 6 bases. Trimming stripped 3 bases from V and 0 bases from J, with 18 bases between. The CDR3 sequence is 17 residues long. In DNA form, the CDR3 reads TGTGCCAGCAGTTTGGGCACGGGACACAGGAGCTCCTACGAGCAGTACTTC. Translated: CASSLGTGHRSSYEQYF.

This clonotype occurred a few times. The V call is TRBV25-1, the J call TRBJ1-1; weak D call: TRBD1 (5 bases). The V gene lost 8 bases and the J gene lost 3 bases, with 22 bases spanning the gap. Germline V gene lookup returns CDR1 MGHDK and CDR2 SYGVNS. This CDR3 region has 16 residues. CDR3 amino acids: CASSPVAGGLDTEAFF. CDR3 in DNA: TGTGCCAGCTCACCAGTTGCGGGGGGTCTGGACACTGAAGCTTTCTTT.

Ten or more counts support this clonotype. The chain couples TRBV7-9 to TRBJ1-2; perhaps TRBD1 as D (6 bases). The V and J ends lost 0 bases and 7 bases respectively, with 12 bases between them. The CDR3 length is 14 residues. Germline loops: CDR1 SEHNR, CDR2 FQNEAQ (reference sequence). The CDR3 bases are TGTGCCAGCAGCTTAGCGCAGGGGTTTGGTGGCTACACCTTC. Protein: CASSLAQGFGGYTF.

At least ten counts were recorded for this clonotype. V gene TRBV25-1 combines with J gene TRBJ1-3; D not certain. V was pared by 8 bases and J by 3 bases, with 14 bases between. The germline CDR1 and CDR2 sequences are MGHDK and SYGVNS. This CDR3 contains 14 residues. CDR3 loop: CASAGSGIGNTIYF. The CDR3 nucleotides are TGTGCCAGCGCCGGCTCGGGGATTGGAAACACCATATATTTT.

Many counts were recorded for this clonotype. No conserved phenylalanine or tryptophan ends this CDR3, so it is likely a read error. The rearrangement links TRBV24-1 to TRBJ1-6, with a weak D call TRBD1 (5 bases). The germline V gene encodes CDR1 KGHDR and CDR2 SFDVKD. This CDR3 is built from 14 residues. V was clipped by 7 bases and J by 7 bases, with 13 bases between them. The CDR3 DNA follows: TGTGCCACCAGCGGGACGGCCGTGAATTCACCCCTCCACCTT. Translated, it gives CATSGTAVNSPLHL.

The J gene is TRBJ1-5, the V gene TRBV10-3, with 7 bases aligning to TRBD1. The CDR3 runs 15 residues. Germline trimming cut 10 bases from V and 9 bases from J; bases unmatched to any gene: 18. Germline CDR1 ENHRY, CDR2 SYGVKD. The CDR3 reads CASSWRDREVLPQHF. The CDR3 DNA is TGTGCCAGCAGCTGGCGAGACAGGGAAGTTCTGCCCCAGCATTTT.

Comments on this clonotype: This could be a read error, since a much larger clone is one nucleotide away. The chain recombines TRBV10-3 with TRBJ1-6; unclear D gene. The CDR3 covers 15 residues. The germline gives CDR1 ENHRY, CDR2 SYGVKD. Trimming removed 6 bases at V and 7 bases at J, with 16 bases between. This CDR3 reads CAISPVAGRNSPLHF. Here the CDR3 DNA reads TGTGCCATCAGCCCCGTCGCAGGCCGGAATTCACCCCTCCACTTT.

The rearrangement links TRBV7-9 to TRBJ2-7; the match to TRBD2 covers 14 bases. The CDR3 length is 18 residues. CDR1 is SEHNR, CDR2 FQNEAQ, per germline (reference sequence). Trimming at V came to 5 bases and at J to 3 bases, leaving 12 bases not matched to a gene. The DNA for the CDR3 is TGTGCCAGCAGCCCCACCGGGACTAGCGGGAGAATGGGCTACGAGCAGTACTTC. This encodes CASSPTGTSGRMGYEQYF.

This clonotype was detected many times. The CDR3 DNA is TGTGCCACCAGCCTCTCAGGGAGGGGGACTGAAGCTTTCTTT. Its translation: CATSLSGRGTEAFF. J is TRBJ1-1 and V is TRBV15; tentative D call: TRBD1 (6 bases). The CDR3 totals 14 residues. CDR1 and CDR2 from the germline V gene are LNHNV and YYDKDF (reference sequence). Trimming pared 5 bases from V and 5 bases from J, leaving 15 bases between.

Ten or more counts support this clonotype. The rearrangement joins TRBV7-8 to TRBJ2-5; D uncertain. This CDR3 is 13 amino acids long. The germline V and J ends were trimmed by 6 bases and 2 bases, with 10 bases remaining between them. Germline V gene sequence: CDR1 SGHVS, CDR2 FQNEAQ. The CDR3 protein is CASSILGQETQYF. Written as DNA, the CDR3 is TGTGCCAGCAGTATCCTGGGGCAAGAGACCCAGTACTTC.

The chain has TRBV19 and TRBJ2-7; possible D gene TRBD1, 7 bases. Germline V gives CDR1 LNHDA, CDR2 SQIVND (reference sequence). This CDR3 is 14 amino acids long. V shed 4 bases and J shed 3 bases, with 13 bases lying between them. In DNA, the CDR3 is TGTGCCAGTAGTAATCAGGGGGGTTTCTACGAGCAGTACTTC. Translation gives CASSNQGGFYEQYF.

In this sample, this clonotype turned up a few times. An end of the junction does not agree with germline; a read error may underlie this. The CDR3 sequence: CASGMGRDRGTVELFF. The CDR3 coding sequence is TGTGCCAGTGGTATGGGACGGGACAGGGGAACTGTGGAGCTGTTTTTT. The chain combines TRBV19 with TRBJ2-2, with 10 bases aligning to TRBD1. CDR3 length equals 16 residues. Per germline, CDR1 LNHDA and CDR2 SQIVND (reference sequence).

This clonotype has at least ten counts. This chain's CDR3 is CASNPSKLRDTGELFF. CDR3 in DNA: TGTGCCAGCAACCCCAGCAAGTTAAGGGACACCGGGGAGCTGTTTTTT. The rearrangement links TRBV7-9 to TRBJ2-2; D not resolved. The V gene's germline CDR1 is SEHNR and CDR2 FQNEAQ (reference sequence). The CDR3 extends over 16 amino acids. Trimming took 7 bases from V and 3 from J, leaving 18 bases between them. Full variable domain (missing parts from reference TRBV7-9 and TRBJ2-2): DTGVSQNPRHKITKRGQNVTFRCDPISEHNRLYWYRQTLGQGPEFLTYFQNEAQLEKSRLLSDRFSAERPKGSFSTLEIQRTEQGDSAMYLCASNPSKLRDTGELFFGEGSRLTVL.

The chain uses TRBV7-9 and TRBJ1-5; D perhaps matches TRBD1 (5 bases). CDR1 and CDR2 (germline): SEHNR, FQNEAQ (reference sequence). V shed 6 bases and J shed 2 bases, with 17 bases lying between them. CDR3 length: 16 amino acids. This CDR3 is CASSPLSGPGNQPQHF. The CDR3 bases are TGTGCCAGCAGTCCATTATCAGGGCCGGGCAATCAGCCCCAGCATTTT.

This clonotype came up a few times. The chain employs TRBV7-8 and TRBJ2-7; D is undetermined. Germline V gene sequence: CDR1 SGHVS, CDR2 FQNEAQ. Trimming pared 2 bases from V and 3 bases from J, leaving 17 bases between. This CDR3 has 16 amino acids. CDR3 protein: CASSLRSATDYYEQYF. The CDR3 bases are TGTGCCAGCAGCTTACGGTCAGCGACCGATTACTACGAGCAGTACTTC.

This clonotype was recorded many times. The V gene is TRBV6-6, the J gene TRBJ1-5; maybe TRBD1 (6 bases). CDR1 and CDR2 from the germline V gene are MNHNY and SVGAGI (reference sequence). The CDR3 contains 16 residues. The germline V and J ends were trimmed by 2 bases and 7 bases, with 18 bases remaining between them. CDR3 nucleotides: TGTGCCAGCAGTTACGCGAATCACAGGGTAGGGCAGCCCCAGCATTTT. This sequence encodes CASSYANHRVGQPQHF.

This clonotype showed up many times. This chain links TRBV14 with TRBJ2-2; D unclear. There are 13 residues in the CDR3. The ends were cut back, 4 bases at V and 4 bases at J, with 7 bases in the middle. Germline lookup yields CDR1 SGHDN and CDR2 FVKESK. The DNA for the CDR3 is TGTGCCAGCAGCCCGTATCGCACCGGGGAGCTGTTTTTT. It translates to CASSPYRTGELFF. Together with reference TRBV14 and TRBJ2-2, the CDR3 gives the full variable domain: EAGVTQFPSHSVIEKGQTVTLRCDPISGHDNLYWYRRVMGKEIKFLLHFVKESKQDESGMPNNRFLAERTGGTYSTLKVQPAELEDSGVYFCASSPYRTGELFFGEGSRLTVL.

The chain employs TRBV29-1 and TRBJ1-2, with D perhaps matching TRBD1 (6 bases). In germline, CDR1 is SQVTM, CDR2 ANQGSEA. The CDR3 has 13 amino acids. The V and J ends lost 6 bases and 7 bases respectively, with 18 bases between them. Here the CDR3 reads CSVFGTSNTGYTF. CDR3 nucleotides: TGCAGCGTCTTCGGGACATCGAACACTGGCTACACCTTC. Variable domain in full (rest from reference TRBV29-1 and TRBJ1-2): SAVISQKPSRDICQRGTSLTIQCQVDSQVTMMFWYRQQPGQSLTLIATANQGSEATYESGFVIDKFPISRPNLTFSTLTVSNMSPEDSSIYLCSVFGTSNTGYTFGSGTRLTVV.

V usage is TRBV7-9 and J usage is TRBJ1-1; D unclear. CDR1 SEHNR and CDR2 FQNEAQ come from the germline V gene (reference sequence). V lost 5 bases and J 4 bases, leaving 14 bases between the germline ends. The length of the CDR3 is 14 residues. CDR3 bases: TGTGCCAGCAGCCAAGATGTACGGGGCACTGAAGCTTTCTTT. Amino acid sequence: CASSQDVRGTEAFF.

Of note for this clonotype: Likely a read error: the CDR3 ends without its conserved phenylalanine or tryptophan. The rearrangement joins TRBV20-1 to TRBJ1-4, with 7 bases that match TRBD1. From germline, CDR1 is DFQATT and CDR2 SNEGSKA (reference sequence). The J segment lost 6 bases and the V segment lost 1 base, leaving 14 bases of the junction unmatched. The CDR3 has 17 residues. CDR3 nucleotide sequence: TGCAGTGCTAGAGGGGTGACAGGGCGGGTGGTAGATGAAAAACTGTTTTCT. This gives the protein CSARGVTGRVVDEKLFS.

This clonotype was seen ten or more times. The chain has TRBV5-8 and TRBJ2-5, with 9 bases lining up with TRBD2. The CDR3 extends over 15 amino acids. J lost 3 bases, V lost 2 bases, and 5 bases had no gene match. CDR1 and CDR2 from the germline V gene are SGHTS and YDEGEE. The CDR3 is CASSLGSGSKETQYF. The CDR3 DNA is TGTGCCAGCAGCTTAGGTAGCGGGAGTAAAGAGACCCAGTACTTC. The variable domain in full, with the rest retrieved from reference TRBV5-8 and TRBJ2-5, is EAGVTQSPTHLIKTRGQQATLRCSPISGHTSVYWYQQALGLGLQFLLWYDEGEERNRGNFPPRFSGRQFPNYSSELNVNALELEDSALYLCASSLGSGSKETQYFGPGTRLLVL.

This clonotype was observed at least ten times. At one end, the junction sequence differs from germline, possibly due to a read error. The chain uses TRBV5-1 and TRBJ2-5, with 7 bases identical to TRBD1. CDR3 length: 13 amino acids. Germline V gene data show CDR1 as SGHRS and CDR2 as YFSETQ. CDR3 sequence: CASSLDREETQYF. CDR3 coding DNA: TGTGCCAGCAGCCTCGACAGGGAAGAGACCCAGTACTTC.